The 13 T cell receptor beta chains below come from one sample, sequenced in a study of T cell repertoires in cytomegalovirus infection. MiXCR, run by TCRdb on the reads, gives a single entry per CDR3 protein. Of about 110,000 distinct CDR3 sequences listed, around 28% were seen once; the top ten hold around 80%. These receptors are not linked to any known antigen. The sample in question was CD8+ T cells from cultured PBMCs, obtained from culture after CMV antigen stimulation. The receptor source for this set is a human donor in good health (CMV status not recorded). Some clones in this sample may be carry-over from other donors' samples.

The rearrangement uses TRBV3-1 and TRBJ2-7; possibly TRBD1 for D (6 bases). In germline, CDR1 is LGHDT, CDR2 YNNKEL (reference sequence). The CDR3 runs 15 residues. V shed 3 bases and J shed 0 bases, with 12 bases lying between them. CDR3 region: CASSQNLDSSYEQYF. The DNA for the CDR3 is TGTGCCAGCAGCCAGAATTTGGACAGCTCCTACGAGCAGTACTTC.

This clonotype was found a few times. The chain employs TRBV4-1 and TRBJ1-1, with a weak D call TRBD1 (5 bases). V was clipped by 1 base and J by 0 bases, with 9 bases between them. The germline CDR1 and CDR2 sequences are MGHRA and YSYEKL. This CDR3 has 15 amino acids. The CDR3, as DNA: TGCGCCAGCAGCCAAGTATGGGGCATGAACACTGAAGCTTTCTTT. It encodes CASSQVWGMNTEAFF.

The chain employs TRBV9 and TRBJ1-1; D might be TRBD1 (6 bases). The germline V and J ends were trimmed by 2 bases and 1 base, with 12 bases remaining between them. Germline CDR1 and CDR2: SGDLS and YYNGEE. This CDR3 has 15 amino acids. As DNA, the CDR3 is TGTGCCAGCAGCGTGGGGGCGCGGGGGAACACTGAAGCTTTCTTT. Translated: CASSVGARGNTEAFF.

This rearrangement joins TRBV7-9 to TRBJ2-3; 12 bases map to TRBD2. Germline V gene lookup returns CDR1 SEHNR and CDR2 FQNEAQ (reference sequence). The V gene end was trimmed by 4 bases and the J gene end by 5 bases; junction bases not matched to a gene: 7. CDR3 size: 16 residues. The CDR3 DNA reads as TGTGCCAGCAGCTCGCTACTAGCGGGGGGCCAAGATACGCAGTATTTT. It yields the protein CASSSLLAGGQDTQYF.

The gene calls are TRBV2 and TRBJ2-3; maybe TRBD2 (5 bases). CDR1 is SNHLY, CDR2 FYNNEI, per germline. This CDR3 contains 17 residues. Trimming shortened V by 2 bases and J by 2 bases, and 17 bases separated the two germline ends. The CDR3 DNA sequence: TGTGCCAGCAGTGAAAGAAACCCCGGGGTTCCCACAGATACGCAGTATTTT. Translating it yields CASSERNPGVPTDTQYF.

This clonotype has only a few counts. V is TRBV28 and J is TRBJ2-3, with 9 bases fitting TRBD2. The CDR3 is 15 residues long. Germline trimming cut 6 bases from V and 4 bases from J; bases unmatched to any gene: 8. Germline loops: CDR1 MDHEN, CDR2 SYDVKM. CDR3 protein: CASRGWRGGSDTQYF. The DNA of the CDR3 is TGTGCCAGCAGAGGATGGCGGGGGGGCTCAGATACGCAGTATTTT.

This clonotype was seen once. Here the CDR3 DNA reads TGTGCCAGCAGCTTACAGGGGGCTCGAGAGCAGTTCTTC. Its translation is CASSLQGAREQFF. The rearrangement links TRBV7-6 to TRBJ2-1; TRBD1 matches 8 bases. Germline loops: CDR1 SGHVS, CDR2 FNYEAQ. The CDR3 sequence is 13 residues long. V lost 2 bases, J lost 10 bases, and 4 bases stayed unmatched.

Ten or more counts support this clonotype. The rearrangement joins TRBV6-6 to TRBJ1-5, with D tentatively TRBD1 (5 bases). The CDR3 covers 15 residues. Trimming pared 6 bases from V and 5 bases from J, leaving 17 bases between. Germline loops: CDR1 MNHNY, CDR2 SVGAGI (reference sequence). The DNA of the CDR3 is TGTGCCAGCAGCGGGGTTTCGGAGGGGTATCAGCCCCAGCATTTT. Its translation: CASSGVSEGYQPQHF.

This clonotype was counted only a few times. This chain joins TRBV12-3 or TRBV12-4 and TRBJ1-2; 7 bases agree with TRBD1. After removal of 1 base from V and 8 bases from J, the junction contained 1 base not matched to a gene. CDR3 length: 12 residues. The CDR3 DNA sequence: TGTGCCAGCAGTTTAGAGGGGGCGGGCTACACCTTC. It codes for CASSLEGAGYTF.

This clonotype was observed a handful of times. DNA for the CDR3: TGTGCCAGCAGTTTAGGCTCCGATGAGCAGTTCTTC. Encoded protein: CASSLGSDEQFF. The V and J genes are TRBV12-3 or TRBV12-4 and TRBJ2-1; D not certain. V shed 1 base and J shed 8 bases, with 6 bases lying between them. The CDR3 is made up of 12 amino acids.

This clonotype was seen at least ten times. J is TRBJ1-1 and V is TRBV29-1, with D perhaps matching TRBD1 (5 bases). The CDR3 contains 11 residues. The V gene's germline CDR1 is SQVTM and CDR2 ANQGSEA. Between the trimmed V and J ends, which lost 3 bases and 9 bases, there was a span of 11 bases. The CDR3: CSVELQGKAFF. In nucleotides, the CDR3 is TGCAGCGTTGAGCTTCAGGGCAAAGCTTTCTTT.

The CDR3 protein is CASSQEGQGGQPQHF. In DNA form, the CDR3 reads TGCGCCAGCAGCCAAGAAGGACAGGGAGGGCAGCCCCAGCATTTT. The chain is built from TRBV4-1 and TRBJ1-5, with 8 nucleotides matching TRBD1. The CDR3 consists of 15 residues. The V gene end was trimmed by 0 bases and the J gene end by 7 bases; junction bases not matched to a gene: 5. CDR1 and CDR2 from the germline V gene are MGHRA and YSYEKL.

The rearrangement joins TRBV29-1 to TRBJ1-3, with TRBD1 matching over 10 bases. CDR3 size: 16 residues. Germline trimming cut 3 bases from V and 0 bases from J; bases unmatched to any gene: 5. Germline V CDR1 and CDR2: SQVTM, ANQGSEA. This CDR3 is CSVEDDRGLSGNTIYF. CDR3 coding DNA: TGCAGCGTTGAGGACGACAGGGGGCTCTCTGGAAACACCATATATTTT.